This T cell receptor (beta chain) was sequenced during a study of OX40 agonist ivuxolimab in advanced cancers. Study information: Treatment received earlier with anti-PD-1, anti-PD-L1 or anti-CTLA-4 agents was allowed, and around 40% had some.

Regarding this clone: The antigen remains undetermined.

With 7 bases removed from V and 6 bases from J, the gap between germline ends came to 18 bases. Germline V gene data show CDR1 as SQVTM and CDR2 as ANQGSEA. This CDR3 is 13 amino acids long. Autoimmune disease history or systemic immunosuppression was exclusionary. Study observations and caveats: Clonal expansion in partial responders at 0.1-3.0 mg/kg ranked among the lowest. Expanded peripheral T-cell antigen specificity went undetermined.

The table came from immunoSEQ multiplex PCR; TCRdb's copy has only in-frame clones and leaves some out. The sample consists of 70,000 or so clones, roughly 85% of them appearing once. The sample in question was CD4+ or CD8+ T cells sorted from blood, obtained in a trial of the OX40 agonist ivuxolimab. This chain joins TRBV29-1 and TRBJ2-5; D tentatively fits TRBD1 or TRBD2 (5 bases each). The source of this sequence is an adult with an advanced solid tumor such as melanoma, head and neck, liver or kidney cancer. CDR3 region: CSAQGAGNQTQYF. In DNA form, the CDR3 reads TGCAGCGCCCAAGGGGCGGGCAACCAGACCCAGTACTTC. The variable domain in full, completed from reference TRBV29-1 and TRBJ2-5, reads SAVISQKPSRDICQRGTSLTIQCQVDSQVTMMFWYRQQPGQSLTLIATANQGSEATYESGFVIDKFPISRPNLTFSTLTVSNMSPEDSSIYLCSAQGAGNQTQYFGPGTRLLVL.